Listed below are T cell receptor beta chains from one sample, sequenced in a study of CD8+CD57+ T cells in acquired aplastic anemia. TCRdb ran MiXCR on the reads and lists one entry per CDR3 protein. This table has around 180,000 distinct CDR3 sequences, about 60% appearing once. Sequencing used sorted CD4+, CD8+, or CD8+CD57+ T cells (not recorded which) from PBMCs. These receptors were collected from a human donor in good health. The CDR3 runs from the conserved cysteine through the conserved F or W. A D gene is named only where the DNA matches it firmly. A clone size is listed for some rows: how often the clone was seen (once, few, many), or a class if it is expanded.

TRBV27,TRBJ2-1,-,17,-,CVSSLSIGQLAYNEQFF,TGTGTCAGCAGTTTATCGATTGGGCAGTTGGCCTACAATGAGCAGTTCTTC
TRBV7-8,TRBJ1-1,many,15,TRBD1,CASSWTGETYTEAFF,TGTGCCAGCAGCTGGACAGGGGAGACGTACACTGAAGCTTTCTTT
TRBV24-1,TRBJ1-2,-,15,TRBD1,CATSARGQDNYGYTF,TGTGCCACCAGTGCTAGGGGACAGGATAACTATGGCTACACCTTC
TRBV20-1,TRBJ2-1,-,12,-,CSARGILNEQFF,TGCAGTGCTCGGGGGATTCTGAATGAGCAGTTCTTC
TRBV19,TRBJ1-5,-,18,TRBD1,CASSTRGQGRGPNQPQHF,TGTGCCAGTAGTACCAGGGGGCAGGGCAGGGGGCCAAATCAGCCCCAGCATTTT
TRBV7-6,TRBJ2-5,-,15,TRBD2,CASSIPSGSGETQYF,TGTGCCAGCAGCATACCTAGCGGGAGTGGTGAGACCCAGTACTTC
TRBV3-1,TRBJ2-7,-,13,-,CASSPRELYEQYF,TGTGCCAGCAGCCCCCGGGAGCTCTACGAGCAGTACTTC
TRBV6-6,TRBJ2-5,-,16,TRBD1,CASTKYRPGQGETQYF,TGTGCCAGCACTAAATACCGACCAGGACAGGGGGAGACCCAGTACTTC
TRBV29-1,TRBJ2-1,many,16,-,CSVEDRGAVGFDEQFF,TGCAGCGTTGAAGATCGAGGGGCGGTAGGTTTCGATGAGCAGTTCTTC
TRBV7-2,TRBJ2-7,-,15,-,CASSLGGSRSYEQYF,TGTGCCAGCAGCCTAGGGGGATCCCGTTCCTACGAGCAGTACTTC
TRBV6-4,TRBJ2-1,-,15,TRBD2,CASSDSPAGGNEQFF,TGTGCCAGCAGTGACTCGCCAGCGGGGGGGAATGAGCAGTTCTTC
TRBV5-8,TRBJ2-1,few,15,TRBD2,CASSPDQRGYNEQFF,TGTGCCAGCAGCCCCGATCAGCGGGGGTACAATGAGCAGTTCTTC
TRBV20-1,TRBJ1-1,-,12,-,CSARDTELEAFF,TGCAGTGCTAGAGACACGGAACTAGAAGCTTTCTTT
TRBV6-1,TRBJ2-1,-,11,-,CASRRNNEQFF,TGTGCCAGCAGAAGGAACAATGAGCAGTTCTTC
TRBV18,TRBJ2-7,few,14,TRBD1,CASSPDRGPYEQYF,TGTGCCAGCTCACCCGACAGGGGGCCCTACGAGCAGTACTTC
TRBV12-3/TRBV12-4,TRBJ2-5,-,12,-,CASSLRGETQYF,TGTGCCAGCAGTCTAAGAGGAGAGACCCAGTACTTC
TRBV6-1,TRBJ2-7,once,13,-,CASSEAVLYEQYF,TGTGCCAGCAGTGAGGCGGTACTCTACGAGCAGTACTTC
TRBV19,TRBJ2-5,once,13,-,CASRGGTEETQYF,TGTGCCAGTCGAGGGGGGACGGAAGAGACCCAGTACTTC
TRBV9,TRBJ1-6,-,14,-,CASSVGSGDSPLHF,TGTGCCAGCAGCGTTGGGTCAGGGGATTCACCCCTCCACTTT
TRBV2,TRBJ2-7,-,15,-,CASSSSGTPINEQYF,TGTGCCAGCAGCTCCTCCGGGACACCTATTAACGAGCAGTACTTC